Listed below are T cell receptor beta chains from one sample, sequenced in a study of blood T cell repertoires in COVID-19. Sequenced by immunoSEQ multiplex PCR; TCRdb stores in-frame clones only, minus some. Here the sample spans approximately 150,000 clones, around 82% being singletons. The sample comprised peripheral blood. The receptors shown here come from a woman of 80 years or more with acute or convalescent COVID-19. The conserved cysteine and the conserved F or W are not part of the CDR3 here. Size is stated for part of the rows, as once, few or many counts, or as a class when the clone is expanded.

abundance	v_gene	j_gene	CDR3aa
NA	TRBV6-6	TRBJ1-6	ASTRDTNSPLH
NA	TRBV7-2	TRBJ2-1	ASRQPGSGYNEQF
NA	TRBV10-3	TRBJ2-3	AISESGGRGDTQY
NA	TRBV7-2	TRBJ1-2	ASSLEEGARGYT
NA	TRBV19	TRBJ2-7	ASSIGRAGYEQY
NA	TRBV3-1/TRBV3-2	TRBJ1-2	ASSQEGGNWHGYT
NA	TRBV7-8	TRBJ2-2	ASSAQNRVSGELF
NA	TRBV7-3	TRBJ2-2	ASSLEGNTGELF
NA	TRBV30	TRBJ1-2	AWSSGGLYGYT
NA	TRBV3-1/TRBV3-2	TRBJ2-5	ASSQNSGSRVETQY
NA	TRBV10-3	TRBJ2-7	AISESVFETSGGPTYEQY
NA	TRBV6-2/TRBV6-3	TRBJ1-5	ASSYAIGGMAQH
NA	TRBV5-5	TRBJ1-1	ASSLAGRGDEAF
NA	TRBV5-1	TRBJ1-3	ASSLGRQVSGNTIY
NA	TRBV7-3	TRBJ1-1	ASSSGGQGKTEAF
NA	TRBV6-6	TRBJ2-7	ASAKGSGVGEQY
once	TRBV19	TRBJ2-1	ASSASTGWNEQF
NA	TRBV7-2	TRBJ1-1	ASSSGPGNTEAF
few	TRBV7-8	TRBJ2-1	ASSRGQGRNEQF
NA	TRBV4-1	TRBJ1-2	ASSLRGAYGYT
few	TRBV7-3	TRBJ2-3	ASSPGQSLTSTDTQY
NA	TRBV5-1	TRBJ2-1	ASSLDRTSSYNEQF
NA	TRBV3-1/TRBV3-2	TRBJ2-6	ASSPIRMGSSSGANVLT
NA	TRBV18	TRBJ2-3	ASSPPVLALTTDTQY
NA	TRBV6-6	TRBJ1-4	ASSYRGREKLF